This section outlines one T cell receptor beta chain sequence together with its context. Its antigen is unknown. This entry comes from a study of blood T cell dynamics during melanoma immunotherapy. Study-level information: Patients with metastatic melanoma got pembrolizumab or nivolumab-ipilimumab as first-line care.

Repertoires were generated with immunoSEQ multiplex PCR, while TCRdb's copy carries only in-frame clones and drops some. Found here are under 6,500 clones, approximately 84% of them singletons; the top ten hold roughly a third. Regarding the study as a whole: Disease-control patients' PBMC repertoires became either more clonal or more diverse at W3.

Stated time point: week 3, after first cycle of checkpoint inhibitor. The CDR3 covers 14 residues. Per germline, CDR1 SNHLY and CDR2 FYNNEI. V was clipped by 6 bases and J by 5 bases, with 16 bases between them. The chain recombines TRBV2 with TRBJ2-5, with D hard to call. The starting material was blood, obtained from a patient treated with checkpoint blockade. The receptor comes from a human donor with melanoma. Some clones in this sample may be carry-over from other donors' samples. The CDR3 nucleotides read TGTGCCAGCAGCCAGGTCAGCGTCGGGGAGACCCAGTACTTC. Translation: CASSQVSVGETQYF.